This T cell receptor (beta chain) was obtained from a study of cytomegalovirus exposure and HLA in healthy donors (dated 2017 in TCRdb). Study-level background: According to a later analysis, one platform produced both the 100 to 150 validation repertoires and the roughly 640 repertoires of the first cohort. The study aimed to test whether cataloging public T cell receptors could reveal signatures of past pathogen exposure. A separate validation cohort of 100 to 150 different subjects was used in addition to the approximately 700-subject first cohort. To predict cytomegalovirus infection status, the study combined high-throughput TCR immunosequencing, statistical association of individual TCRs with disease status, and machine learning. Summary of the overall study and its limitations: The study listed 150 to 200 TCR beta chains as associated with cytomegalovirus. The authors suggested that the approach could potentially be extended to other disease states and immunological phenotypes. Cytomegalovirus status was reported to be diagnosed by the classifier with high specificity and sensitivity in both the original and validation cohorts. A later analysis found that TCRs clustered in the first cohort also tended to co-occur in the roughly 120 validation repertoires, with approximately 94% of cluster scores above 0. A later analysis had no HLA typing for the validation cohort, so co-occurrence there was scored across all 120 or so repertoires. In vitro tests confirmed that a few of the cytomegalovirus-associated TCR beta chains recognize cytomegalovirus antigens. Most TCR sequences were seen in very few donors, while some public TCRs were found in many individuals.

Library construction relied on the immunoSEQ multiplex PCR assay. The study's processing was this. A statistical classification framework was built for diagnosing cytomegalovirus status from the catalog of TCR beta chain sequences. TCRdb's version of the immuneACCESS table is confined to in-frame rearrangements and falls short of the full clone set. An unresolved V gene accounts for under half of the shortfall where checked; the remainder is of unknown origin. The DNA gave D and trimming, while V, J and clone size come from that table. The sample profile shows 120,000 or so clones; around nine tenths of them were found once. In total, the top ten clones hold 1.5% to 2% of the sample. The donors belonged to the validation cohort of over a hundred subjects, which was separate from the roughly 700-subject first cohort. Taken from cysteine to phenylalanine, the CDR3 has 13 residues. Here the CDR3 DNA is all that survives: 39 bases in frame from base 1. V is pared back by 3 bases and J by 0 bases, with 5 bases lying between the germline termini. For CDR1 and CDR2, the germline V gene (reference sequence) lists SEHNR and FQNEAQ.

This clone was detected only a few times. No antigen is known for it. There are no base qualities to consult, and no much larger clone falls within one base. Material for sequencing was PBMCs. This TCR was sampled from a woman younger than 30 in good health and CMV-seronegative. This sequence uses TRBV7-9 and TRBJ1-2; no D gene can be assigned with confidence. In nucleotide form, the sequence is TGTGCCAGCAGCTTCGGTACTAACTATGGCTACACCTTC. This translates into CASSFGTNYGYTF. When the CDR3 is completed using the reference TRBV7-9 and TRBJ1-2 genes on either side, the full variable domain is DTGVSQNPRHKITKRGQNVTFRCDPISEHNRLYWYRQTLGQGPEFLTYFQNEAQLEKSRLLSDRFSAERPKGSFSTLEIQRTEQGDSAMYLCASSFGTNYGYTFGSGTRLTVV.